This T cell receptor (beta chain) was captured in a study of T-cell memory formation after mild COVID-19. TCRdb reanalysed the 5' RACE reads using MiXCR and keeps one entry per CDR3 protein. The sample includes a few hundred thousand distinct CDR3 sequences, roughly 20% of them seen just once. The CDR3 is made up of 17 amino acids. From germline, CDR1 is SGHAT and CDR2 FQDESV (reference sequence). With 5 bases clipped from V and 4 bases from J, the junction kept 5 bases outside the gene matches. This receptor was obtained from a man between 18 and 35 years old who had mild COVID-19 (a few samples of this study predate the infection). Cell type and time point are not known. The chain couples TRBV11-1 to TRBJ2-1, with 16 bases lining up with TRBD2. What was sequenced was PBMCs or a T cell subset sorted from them (not recorded which). CDR3 protein: CASSGTSGGAVYNEQFF. CDR3 nucleotide sequence: TGTGCCAGCAGCGGGACTAGCGGGGGGGCCGTTTACAATGAGCAGTTCTTC.